This T cell receptor beta chain was recorded in a study of naive CD8 T cells in extremely preterm neonates. General study points: Relative to older groups, preterm infants had shorter, less trimmed CDR3s with fewer N additions. Preterm neonates shared more CDR3 nucleotide sequences (approximately 2.7%) than older groups.

The CDR3 totals 12 residues. Germline-derived CDR1 and CDR2 are SEHNR and FQNEAQ (reference sequence). Trimming left V 2 bases short and J 4 bases short, with 6 bases between. Sorted cells: live naive CD8+ T cells, CD45RA+CCR7+, Annexin V-negative. As to this clone: Its antigen is undetermined.

The protocol was immunoSEQ multiplex PCR, while the TCRdb copy is restricted to in-frame clones and leaves out a portion. The repertoire has around 5,900 clones, approximately 98% of them found once; the top ten carry around 1.2%. What was sequenced was naive CD8+ T cells from blood. V usage is TRBV7-9 and J usage is TRBJ2-7, with unresolved D. The clonotype originates from a human donor in good health. CDR3 amino acids: CASSLILYEQYF. The CDR3 region has the DNA TGTGCCAGCAGCTTAATCCTGTACGAGCAGTACTTC.